This passage covers 4 T cell receptor beta chains from one sample sequenced in a study of T cell responses to AZD1222 COVID-19 vaccine. Sequencing was performed with immunoSEQ multiplex PCR; in TCRdb, only in-frame clones are kept and a portion is missing. The table records approximately 120,000 clones, around 87% of them present only once. Sequenced material: peripheral blood, taken 28 days after the second AZD1222 dose. The receptor set was obtained from an adult who received the AZD1222 COVID-19 vaccine.

CDR3 sequence (DNA): TGTGCCAGCAGCTTAGAGGACAGGATTCGGACTGGTGAAAAACTGTTTTTT. Its protein is CASSLEDRIRTGEKLFF. The chain recombines TRBV7-9 with TRBJ1-4, with TRBD1 matching 7 bases. This CDR3 contains 17 residues. After removal of 1 base from V and 7 bases from J, the junction contained 12 bases not matched to a gene. The germline gives CDR1 SEHNR, CDR2 FQNEAQ (reference sequence).

The rearrangement uses TRBV6-1 and TRBJ1-2; weak D call: TRBD1 (5 bases). Germline V CDR1 and CDR2: MNHNS, SASEGT. Trimming removed 4 bases from V and 3 bases from J, with 18 bases in between. The CDR3 extends over 16 amino acids. CDR3 in DNA: TGTGCCAGCAGTGGTGTGGGACCCCACTTGGACTATGGCTACACCTTC. It encodes CASSGVGPHLDYGYTF.

V usage is TRBV4-1 and J usage is TRBJ2-7; possibly TRBD2 for D (5 bases). The CDR3 sequence is 14 residues long. Trimming cost V 0 bases and J 3 bases, with 9 bases left between them. Germline V gene sequence: CDR1 MGHRA, CDR2 YSYEKL. The CDR3 coding sequence is TGCGCCAGCAGCCAAGAAAGCGGTTACTACGAGCAGTACTTC. Protein: CASSQESGYYEQYF.

The chain combines TRBV10-3 with TRBJ1-2; 8 positions match TRBD1. The trim removed 5 bases at V and 7 bases at J, leaving 12 bases unmatched. CDR1 is ENHRY and CDR2 is SYGVKD in the germline V gene. The CDR3 contains 15 residues. DNA of the CDR3: TGTGCCATCAGTTCCCCCCAGGGGACAGGAGTTGGCTACACCTTC. It codes for CAISSPQGTGVGYTF.